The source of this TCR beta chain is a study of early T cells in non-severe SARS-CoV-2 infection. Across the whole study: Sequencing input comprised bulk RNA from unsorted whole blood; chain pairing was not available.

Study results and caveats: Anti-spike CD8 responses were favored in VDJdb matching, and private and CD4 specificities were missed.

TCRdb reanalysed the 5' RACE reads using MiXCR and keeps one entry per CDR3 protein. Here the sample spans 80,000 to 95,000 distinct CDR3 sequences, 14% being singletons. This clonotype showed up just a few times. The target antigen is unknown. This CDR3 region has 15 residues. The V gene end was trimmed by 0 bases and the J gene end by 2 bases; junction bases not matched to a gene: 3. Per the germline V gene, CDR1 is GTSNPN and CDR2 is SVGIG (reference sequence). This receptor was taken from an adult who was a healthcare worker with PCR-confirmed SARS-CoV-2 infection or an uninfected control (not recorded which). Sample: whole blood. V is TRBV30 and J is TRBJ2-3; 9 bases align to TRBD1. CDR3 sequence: CAWSVGDRDTDTQYF. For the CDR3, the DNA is TGTGCCTGGAGTGTAGGGGACAGGGACACAGATACGCAGTATTTT.